The 22 T cell receptor beta chains below come from one sample, sequenced in a study of OX40 agonist ivuxolimab in advanced cancers. Sequenced by immunoSEQ multiplex PCR; TCRdb stores in-frame clones only, minus some. The sample carries approximately 32,000 clones, around 90% recorded once. The sequencing used CD4+ or CD8+ T cells sorted from blood, collected in a trial of the OX40 agonist ivuxolimab. These receptors all stem from an adult with an advanced solid tumor such as melanoma, head and neck, liver or kidney cancer.

This sequence joins TRBV4-1 and TRBJ2-7; 9 bases line up with TRBD1. The V gene's germline CDR1 is MGHRA and CDR2 YSYEKL. With 4 bases clipped from V and 1 base from J, the junction kept 2 bases outside the gene matches. The CDR3 consists of 14 residues. DNA for the CDR3: TGCGCCAGCAGCCCGGGACAGGGATCCTACGAGCAGTACTTC. Amino acids: CASSPGQGSYEQYF.

The rearrangement links TRBV7-8 to TRBJ2-5, with TRBD2 identical over 8 bases. The junction had 8 bases not matched to a gene; V was cut back by 2 bases and J by 3 bases. This CDR3 comprises 16 residues. Per germline, CDR1 SGHVS and CDR2 FQNEAQ. The CDR3 sequence is CASSLRLAGEKETQYF. The CDR3, as DNA: TGTGCCAGCAGCTTACGGCTAGCGGGTGAGAAAGAGACCCAGTACTTC.

In the case of this clone: The junction shows a germline mismatch at one end, possibly a read error. The chain couples TRBV6-5 to TRBJ1-5, with 8 bases that match TRBD1. The CDR3 has 14 residues. Germline CDR1 is MNHEY and CDR2 is SVGAGI. This CDR3 reads CAGSPGQVNKPQHF. The CDR3 nucleotides read TGTGCCGGCAGTCCGGGACAGGTGAATAAGCCCCAGCATTTT.

The chain is built from TRBV18 and TRBJ2-7; D is ambiguous. Germline V lookup: CDR1 KGHSH, CDR2 LQKENI. V dropped 0 bases and J dropped 1 base, with 13 bases sitting between them. This CDR3 contains 16 residues. CDR3 DNA: TGTGCCAGCTCACCACCTCGCACCGGAAATTCCTACGAGCAGTACTTC. As protein: CASSPPRTGNSYEQYF.

This chain links TRBV6-5 with TRBJ2-1; unclear D gene. V was trimmed by 2 bases and J by 5 bases, leaving 1 base between them. Germline loops: CDR1 MNHEY, CDR2 SVGAGI. The length of the CDR3 is 11 residues. This CDR3 is CASSYNNEQFF. The CDR3 coding sequence is TGTGCCAGCAGTTACAACAATGAGCAGTTCTTC.

Concerning this clone: One junction end disagrees with the germline gene, perhaps due to a read error. V gene TRBV2 combines with J gene TRBJ2-7; D is uncertain. This CDR3 comprises 15 residues. In germline, CDR1 is SNHLY, CDR2 FYNNEI. The CDR3 here is CASSEPETLSHEQYF. CDR3 nucleotides: TGTGCCAGCAGTGAACCAGAAACCCTCTCCCACGAGCAGTACTTC.

The chain links TRBV27 to TRBJ1-5; D is undetermined. Germline V gene lookup returns CDR1 MNHEY and CDR2 SMNVEV (reference sequence). This CDR3 region has 17 residues. V was pared by 6 bases and J by 1 base, with 19 bases between. As DNA, the CDR3 is TGTGCCAGCAGCCCCCAGGAGGCCTTATGGAGCAATCAGCCCCAGCATTTT. Translated: CASSPQEALWSNQPQHF.

The chain links TRBV6-1 to TRBJ2-2; D is undetermined. The germline V and J ends were trimmed by 6 bases and 3 bases, with 5 bases remaining between them. The CDR3 is 12 residues long. The germline V gene encodes CDR1 MNHNS and CDR2 SASEGT. Here the CDR3 DNA reads TGTGCCAGCAGAGATTACACCGGGGAGCTGTTTTTT. Translating it yields CASRDYTGELFF.

This clone was recorded a few times. J is TRBJ2-7 and V is TRBV27; TRBD1 agrees at 7 bases. CDR1 is MNHEY and CDR2 is SMNVEV in the germline V gene (reference sequence). This CDR3 contains 14 residues. Trimming cost V 10 bases and J 3 bases; bases outside gene matches: 12. CDR3 region: CATRDRGSFYEQYF. The CDR3 DNA sequence: TGTGCCACCAGGGACAGAGGCTCTTTCTACGAGCAGTACTTC.

The chain employs TRBV5-5 and TRBJ2-5; D uncertain. The CDR3 totals 14 residues. V lost 1 base and J lost 2, with 9 bases in between. Germline CDR1 SGHKS, CDR2 YYEKEE (reference sequence). Here the CDR3 reads CASSLLVNQETQYF. In DNA, the CDR3 is TGTGCCAGCAGCTTGCTTGTGAATCAAGAGACCCAGTACTTC.

The chain combines TRBV6-5 with TRBJ1-5; TRBD1 agrees at 7 bases. The CDR3 loop spans 13 amino acids. J gave up 4 bases and V 4 bases, and 1 base lay outside the gene matches. CDR1 MNHEY and CDR2 SVGAGI come from the germline V gene. The CDR3 region has the DNA TGTGCCAGCAGTTTACAGGGGAATCAGCCCCAGCATTTT. As protein: CASSLQGNQPQHF.

J is TRBJ2-7 and V is TRBV10-2; 8 bases fit TRBD2. The germline V gene encodes CDR1 WSHSY and CDR2 SAAADI. This CDR3 has 15 amino acids. After removal of 0 bases from V and 1 base from J, the junction contained 2 bases not matched to a gene. The CDR3 region has the DNA TGCGCCAGCAGTGAGTCTGGACTAGCATCCTACGAGCAGTACTTC. Its protein is CASSESGLASYEQYF.

The chain joins TRBV7-3 to TRBJ2-3, with 9 bases lining up with TRBD2. The CDR3 contains 15 residues. V gave up 5 bases and J gave up 5 bases; unmatched junction bases: 8. CDR1 and CDR2 from the germline V gene are SGHTA and FQGTGA. This CDR3 reads CASSKNLAGRDTQYF. The DNA of the CDR3 is TGTGCCAGCAGCAAAAACCTAGCGGGACGAGATACGCAGTATTTT.

The chain couples TRBV7-3 to TRBJ2-1; 9 bases line up with TRBD2. The CDR3 has 15 residues. Trimming removed 5 bases from V and 3 bases from J; junction bases left unmatched: 5. Germline V lookup: CDR1 SGHTA, CDR2 FQGTGA. CDR3 bases: TGTGCCAGCAGCGATAGCGGGAGAGGCTACAATGAGCAGTTCTTC. This gives the protein CASSDSGRGYNEQFF.

The J gene is TRBJ1-5, the V gene TRBV30, with D unclear. The CDR3 spans 15 residues. The germline V gene has CDR1 GTSNPN and CDR2 SVGIG (reference sequence). Between the trimmed V and J ends, which lost 0 bases and 1 base, there was a span of 10 bases. The DNA of the CDR3 is TGTGCCTGGAGTGTATATGTCGGCAGCAATCAGCCCCAGCATTTT. This translates into CAWSVYVGSNQPQHF.

The J gene is TRBJ1-1, the V gene TRBV28, with a weak D call TRBD1 (6 bases). CDR3 length: 12 amino acids. Per germline, CDR1 MDHEN and CDR2 SYDVKM. V shed 9 bases and J shed 0 bases, with 8 bases lying between them. For the CDR3, the DNA is TGTGCCAGTCAGGGGCTGAACACTGAAGCTTTCTTT. This encodes CASQGLNTEAFF.

The CDR3 protein is CASSAGGDYNEQFF. The DNA of the CDR3 is TGTGCCAGCAGCGCAGGGGGCGACTACAATGAGCAGTTCTTC. This sequence joins TRBV7-9 and TRBJ2-1; 8 bases fit TRBD1. J lost 3 bases, V lost 5 bases, and 3 bases had no gene match. Germline V lookup: CDR1 SEHNR, CDR2 FQNEAQ (reference sequence). The CDR3 sequence is 14 residues long.

This chain joins TRBV27 and TRBJ1-5, with D maybe TRBD1 (5 bases). The germline CDR1 and CDR2 sequences are MNHEY and SMNVEV (reference sequence). The CDR3 has 13 amino acids. V dropped 3 bases and J dropped 9 bases, with 12 bases sitting between them. CDR3 DNA: TGTGCCAGCAGTTTGCAGGGCGGGGGGCCCCAGCATTTT. Its translation is CASSLQGGGPQHF.

This chain joins TRBV19 and TRBJ1-3; D perhaps matches TRBD1 (6 bases). Trimming stripped 3 bases from V and 4 bases from J, with 13 bases between. The CDR3 has 15 amino acids. Germline CDR1 is LNHDA and CDR2 is SQIVND (reference sequence). Here the CDR3 DNA reads TGTGCCAGTAGTATCTGGGGGGCTACCGGAAACACCATATATTTT. It specifies CASSIWGATGNTIYF.

The chain joins TRBV27 to TRBJ1-1; TRBD1 agrees at 8 bases. V shed 5 bases, J shed 7 bases, and the junction held 9 bases outside the gene matches. In germline, CDR1 is MNHEY, CDR2 SMNVEV (reference sequence). This CDR3 contains 14 residues. The CDR3 nucleotides read TGTGCCAGCAGTGCATCGACAGGGGAGGTTGAAGCTTTCTTT. It is translated as CASSASTGEVEAFF.

This chain joins TRBV7-9 and TRBJ1-5, with TRBD1 as a possible D gene (5 bases). This CDR3 has 15 amino acids. V gave up 0 bases and J gave up 3 bases, with 9 bases separating them. Germline V CDR1 and CDR2: SEHNR, FQNEAQ (reference sequence). This CDR3 is CASSLATGLNQPQHF. DNA of the CDR3: TGTGCCAGCAGCTTAGCTACAGGACTCAATCAGCCCCAGCATTTT.

This chain links TRBV5-6 with TRBJ1-5, with D tentatively TRBD1 (5 bases). Trimming stripped 2 bases from V and 6 bases from J, with 9 bases between. Germline V gene sequence: CDR1 SGHDT, CDR2 YYEEEE. The CDR3 consists of 13 residues. The CDR3: CASSFGGSQPQHF. As DNA, the CDR3 is TGTGCCAGCAGCTTTGGGGGGTCTCAGCCCCAGCATTTT.